This TCR beta chain came from a study of T cell changes during pregnancy in multiple sclerosis. Sequenced by immunoSEQ multiplex PCR; TCRdb stores in-frame clones only, minus some. The table shows around 99,000 clones, with around 92% occurring only once. Trimming pared 0 bases from V and 0 bases from J, leaving 18 bases between. In germline, CDR1 is LNHNV, CDR2 YYDKDF (reference sequence). This CDR3 comprises 18 residues. This specimen consisted of peripheral blood, obtained in the first trimester of pregnancy. The clonotype was recovered from a female donor with multiple sclerosis, enrolled in a pregnancy study. The chain is built from TRBV15 and TRBJ2-7, with a tentative D call TRBD2 (5 bases). CDR3 loop: CATSRERVGSSLSYEQYF. CDR3 DNA: TGTGCCACCAGCAGAGAGAGGGTTGGATCCAGTCTCTCCTACGAGCAGTACTTC.